The 3 T cell receptor beta chains listed next were all sequenced from one sample in a study of CD8+CD57+ T cells in acquired aplastic anemia. Genomic DNA was employed as the template in profiling TCR beta VDJ and CDR3. In TCRdb, the reads were re-called with MiXCR into one record per CDR3 protein. The repertoire holds about 180,000 distinct CDR3 sequences, around 48% seen once, with 1.8% in the top ten. Selection for sequencing was limited to patients who had shown CD8+CD57+ cell expansion by flow cytometry. Material: sorted CD4+, CD8+, or CD8+CD57+ T cells (not recorded which) from PBMCs. Receptors were obtained from a human donor with aplastic anemia.

Note on this clonotype: A read error may be the cause here, since a much bigger clone is one base away. This chain uses TRBV6-2 or TRBV6-3 with TRBJ1-5; D gene unclear. Germline V gene lookup returns CDR1 MNHEY and CDR2 SVGEGT. This CDR3 region has 14 residues. CDR3 residues: CASTRQMSNQPQRF. The CDR3, as DNA: TGTGCCAGCACACGGCAGATGAGCAATCAGCCCCAGCGTTTT.

This clonotype was detected ten times or more. V is TRBV19 and J is TRBJ1-6; 8 bases line up with TRBD1. The V gene end was trimmed by 5 bases and the J gene end by 10 bases; junction bases not matched to a gene: 7. The CDR3 is 14 residues long. CDR1 and CDR2 from the germline V gene are LNHDA and SQIVND (reference sequence). CDR3 residues: CASSPTGEGSPLHF. The CDR3 DNA reads TGTGCCAGTAGTCCGACAGGGGAAGGGTCACCCCTCCACTTT.

CDR3 nucleotide sequence: TGCAGCGTTGTCCTGGGAGACTACGAGCAGTACTTC. Its protein is CSVVLGDYEQYF. The chain employs TRBV29-1 and TRBJ2-7; perhaps TRBD2 as D (5 bases). The V end lost 4 bases, the J end lost 3 bases, and 10 bases lay between the germline ends. The CDR3 extends over 12 amino acids. Germline assignment: CDR1 SQVTM and CDR2 ANQGSEA.